This entry is about one TCR beta chain. The antigen is not known. The V gene's germline CDR1 is PRHDT and CDR2 FYEKMQ (reference sequence). V shed 4 bases and J shed 6 bases, with 5 bases lying between them. CDR3 length: 11 residues. The data originate from a study of OX40 agonist ivuxolimab in advanced cancers. This table comes from immunoSEQ multiplex PCR, and its TCRdb copy is limited to in-frame clones, with some not included. Of 40,000 to 50,000 clones listed, 88% are singletons. Study-wide results and limits: At 0.1 to 3.0 mg/kg, CD4+ and CD8+ blood T cells expanded clonally by week 6. Expanded clones tended on average to be more numerous among CD8+ T cells than CD4+. There were also nonresponders showing low normalized T-cell clonal expansion. Clonal expansion in partial responders at 0.1-3.0 mg/kg ranked among the lowest.

This clonotype was sampled from an adult with an advanced solid tumor such as melanoma, head and neck, liver or kidney cancer. The genes are TRBV13 and TRBJ2-3; D is uncertain. Sequences were derived from CD4+ or CD8+ T cells sorted from blood, sampled in a trial of the OX40 agonist ivuxolimab. CDR3 nucleotides: TGTGCCAGCAGCTACCAGGATACGCAGTATTTT. Translating gives CASSYQDTQYF.